Listed below are T cell receptor beta chains from one sample, sequenced in a study of patients and donors after allogeneic stem cell transplantation. TCRdb itself ran the RT-PCR reads through MiXCR, one entry per CDR3 protein. The sample contains about 400,000 distinct CDR3 sequences, approximately 16% of which appear only once. Sequencing was performed on blood, either unsorted or a sorted T cell fraction (not recorded which). The receptors come from a human donor who was either an allogeneic HSCT recipient or a stem cell or donor lymphocyte infusion donor (not recorded which). It is not recorded whose cells these are; they may come from a transplant donor. Each CDR3 is given with its conserved first and last residue.

v_call	j_call	cdr3_aa
TRBV12-5	TRBJ1-1	CASGLAGPRAGNTEAFF
TRBV12-3/TRBV12-4	TRBJ2-3	CASSPSGRARDTQYF
TRBV24-1	TRBJ1-3	CATQSRAGNTIYF
TRBV7-8	TRBJ2-3	CASSLAFLADTQYF
TRBV5-1	TRBJ2-7	CASSLTGTSGGLTYEQYF
TRBV30	TRBJ1-2	CAWSGDRSYGYTF
TRBV7-2	TRBJ2-7	CASSLRREGAYEQYF
TRBV18	TRBJ1-1	CASSPGQEQAFF
TRBV20-1	TRBJ1-2	CSASLRDRAYGYTF
TRBV20-1	TRBJ2-1	CSARIAGAFYNEQFF
TRBV7-2	TRBJ1-5	CASSLGRGQPQHF
TRBV7-2	TRBJ1-1	CASSLGGQLLANTEAFF
TRBV5-1	TRBJ2-7	CASSLAGTYEQYF
TRBV12-5	TRBJ2-1	CASGLSREANEQFF
TRBV10-3	TRBJ2-1	CAISESSSGPYNEQFF
TRBV18	TRBJ2-1	CASSPWDRVRNEQFF
TRBV4-1	TRBJ1-4	CASSQLGLGNEKLFF
TRBV5-1	TRBJ2-5	CASRGVETGTQYF
TRBV6-2/TRBV6-3	TRBJ2-3	CASSPGLAGGPFATDTQYF
TRBV20-1	TRBJ2-3	CSATPLRRESTDTQYF
TRBV3-1	TRBJ2-1	CASSQEIRSNNEQFF
TRBV7-7	TRBJ1-5	CASSWRNSNQPQHF
TRBV20-1	TRBJ1-5	CSARGRRYGSNQPQHF
TRBV6-2/TRBV6-3	TRBJ2-1	CASSYSMDRGPETSGNNEQFF
TRBV4-1	TRBJ1-5	CASSQMDRPGDSNQPQHF
TRBV4-1	TRBJ1-1	CASSRWTAMNTEAFF
TRBV5-1	TRBJ2-5	CASSLFRGSETQYF
TRBV3-1	TRBJ1-4	CASSHNVKGSEKLFF
TRBV5-5	TRBJ2-1	CASSLRRTSGYNEQFF
TRBV29-1	TRBJ2-1	CSVLLAGRKQFF
TRBV2	TRBJ2-7	CASDRGGTSATPYEQYF
TRBV20-1	TRBJ1-4	CSARGTATNEKLFF
TRBV27	TRBJ1-5	CASSSLQGKSQPQHF
TRBV13	TRBJ2-5	CASSLFPAGALQETQYF
TRBV20-1	TRBJ2-3	CSARVGQSDTQYF
TRBV4-2	TRBJ2-5	CASSQDGTGGETQYF
TRBV20-1	TRBJ2-5	CSASSGGIQETQYF
TRBV9	TRBJ2-2	CASSGGGGELFF
TRBV9	TRBJ2-5	CASSVEGGPRETQYF
TRBV12-3/TRBV12-4	TRBJ1-2	CASSLGVGGKGGYTF
TRBV7-9	TRBJ1-4	CASSPSGAGNEKLFF
TRBV20-1	TRBJ2-7	CSAASSKGPYEQYF
TRBV6-1	TRBJ2-4	CASSRGRATGNIQYF
TRBV6-5	TRBJ2-5	CASSYPGEVTQYF
TRBV13	TRBJ2-3	CASSAGGAGAFTDTQYF
TRBV3-1	TRBJ2-4	CASSSSGYIQYF
TRBV11-3	TRBJ1-1	CASSLEGLGGNTEAFF
TRBV6-5	TRBJ2-4	CASSYRRGQDIQYF
TRBV13	TRBJ2-3	CASSPSWRAGPDTQYF
TRBV6-1	TRBJ2-5	CASSVGQHLQETQYF
TRBV3-1	TRBJ2-7	CASSKAGRQYF
TRBV6-1	TRBJ2-1	CASNDWTYNEQFF
TRBV5-6	TRBJ1-1	CASSLNRGTQDTEAFF
TRBV11-2	TRBJ2-3	CASGRGGPADTQYF
TRBV7-8	TRBJ2-4	CASSSPLGQGADKNIQYF
TRBV20-1	TRBJ1-1	CSARPGNGEAFF
TRBV20-1	TRBJ1-2	CSAPPLSNYGYTF
TRBV7-3	TRBJ2-6	CASSGVGANVLTF
TRBV25-1	TRBJ2-7	CASSEPGTSFSQYF
TRBV28	TRBJ2-7	CASSLIKVHGDYEQYF